Here is one TCR beta chain with its context. This clone was picked up a small number of times. It has no known antigen specificity. Qualities for individual bases were not recorded, and no much larger clone is one base off. Participants in the prospective study were enrolled through a virtual design, were aged roughly 18 to 95 years, and lived in roughly 24 United States geographic areas. To assign participants to cohorts, the prospective study relied on clinical history that participants themselves reported in a screening survey and a study questionnaire. Each participant in the prospective study had whole blood, serum and a nasopharyngeal or oropharyngeal swab collected by mobile phlebotomists. Prospective study participants could optionally give additional blood draws and questionnaires over an approximately two-month period. Blood samples from the prospective study were shipped frozen or at room temperature prior to DNA extraction.

TCRbeta CDR3 regions were amplified from genomic DNA by means of the immunoSEQ Assay, a bias-controlled multiplex PCR. From the authors' description of their analysis: The number of nucleated cells in each sample was estimated by amplification of reference gene primers within the assay. To quantify the absolute abundance of each unique TCRbeta CDR3 rearrangement, sequence reads were collapsed and filtered. For each sample, productive Simpson clonality was calculated as the square root of Simpson's diversity index over productive rearrangements. TCRdb obtained this table from immuneACCESS and retained in-frame rearrangements with V and J assigned. These tables miss some clones; where compared with another copy, unresolved V genes account for less than half of the shortfall, and the remainder is unexplained. The V and J calls and clone size come from that table; D and trimming were worked out from the DNA. Present in this sample are about 200,000 clones, 76% of which were seen just once. Of the sample, roughly a sixth is held by the ten largest clones.

This sample was taken from a study of blood T cell repertoires in COVID-19 (dated by TCRdb to about 2020). In terms of the full investigation: The collaborator samples originated in the United States, Italy and Spain and spanned the acute and convalescent phases of COVID-19. The repertoires were released in a freely available public database intended as a resource for research on the immune response to SARS-CoV-2. Subjects who had been exposed to COVID-19, were actively infected with it, or had recovered from it provided the deeply sampled blood TCRbeta repertoires that made up the dataset. The sample metadata nearly always contained a de-identified subject ID, COVID-19 status, age in years and sex. The prospective study material was composed of cDNA or gDNA derived from T cells, B-cell-depleted T cells, or PBMCs. HLA class I and class II types, where available, came from metadata supplied by the sample provider rather than from assay-based typing. The samples were drawn from two sources: the first 160 participants of the ongoing ImmuneRACE study, and 1,254 subjects contributed by 6 global collaborators. Overall study results and their limits: The quantity of clinical and demographic metadata differed by source and by participant and was supplied without curation.

There are 16 amino acids in the CDR3, from cysteine to phenylalanine inclusive. Kept here is only the CDR3 DNA, which spans 48 bases and is read in frame from base 1. Via the germline V gene, CDR1 is MNHEY and CDR2 SVGEGT. V is cut by 3 bases and J by 1 base, and the space between the germline ends is 13 bases. The source of this sequence is a woman in her forties or fifties with acute COVID-19. Here the chain combines TRBV6-2 or TRBV6-3 and TRBJ2-4; no D gene is confidently identified. The sample comprised PBMCs or T cells enriched from blood (not recorded which). The DNA sequence reads TGTGCCAGCAGTTATCTGGGTCGAGCGGCCAAAAACATTCAGTACTTC. Its translation reads: CASSYLGRAAKNIQYF.